This T cell receptor (beta chain) is from a study of blood T cell repertoires in COVID-19. This CDR3 comprises 13 residues. Between the trimmed V and J ends, which lost 8 bases and 7 bases, there was a span of 17 bases. Germline loops: CDR1 MNHEY, CDR2 SVGAGI. Repertoires were generated with immunoSEQ multiplex PCR, while TCRdb's copy carries only in-frame clones and drops some. The sample yields about 270,000 clones, around 87% seen once. The rearrangement joins TRBV6-5 to TRBJ1-1; D may be TRBD1 (5 bases). The sequencing input was PBMCs or T cells enriched from blood (not recorded which). This TCR came from a woman aged 18-29 years who had recovered from COVID-19. CDR3 nucleotides: TGTGCCAGCGGGTTTAGTGGGGCTGGTGAAGCTTTCTTT. As protein: CASGFSGAGEAFF.